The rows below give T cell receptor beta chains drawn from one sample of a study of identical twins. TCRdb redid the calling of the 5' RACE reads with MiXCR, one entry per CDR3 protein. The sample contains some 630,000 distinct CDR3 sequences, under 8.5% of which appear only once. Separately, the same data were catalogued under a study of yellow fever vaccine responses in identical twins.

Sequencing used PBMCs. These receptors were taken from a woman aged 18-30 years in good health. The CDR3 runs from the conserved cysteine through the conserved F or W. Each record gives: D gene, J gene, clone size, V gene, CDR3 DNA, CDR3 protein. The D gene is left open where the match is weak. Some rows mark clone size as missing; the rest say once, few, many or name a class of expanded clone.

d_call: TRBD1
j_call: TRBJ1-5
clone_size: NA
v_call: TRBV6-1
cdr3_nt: TGTGCCAGCACCAGAACCCCAGGGGGCGAGAATCAGCCCCAGCATTTT
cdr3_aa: CASTRTPGGENQPQHF

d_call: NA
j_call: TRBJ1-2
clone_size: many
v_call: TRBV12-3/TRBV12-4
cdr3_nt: TGTGCCAGCAGTCCGCAGGGATATGGCTACACCTTC
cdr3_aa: CASSPQGYGYTF

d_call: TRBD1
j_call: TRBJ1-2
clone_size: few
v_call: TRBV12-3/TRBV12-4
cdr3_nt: TGTGCCAGCAGGTGGGACAGGTTATTAGGGGGCTACACCTTC
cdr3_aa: CASRWDRLLGGYTF

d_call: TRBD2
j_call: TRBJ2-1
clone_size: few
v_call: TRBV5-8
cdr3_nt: TGTGCCAGCAGCTTGTTCCTAGCGGGGGGGCAAGAGCAGTTCTTC
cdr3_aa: CASSLFLAGGQEQFF

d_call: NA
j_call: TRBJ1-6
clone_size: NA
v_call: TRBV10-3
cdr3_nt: TGTGCCATCAGATCCGGGACGGACAATAATTCACCCCTCCACTTT
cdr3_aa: CAIRSGTDNNSPLHF

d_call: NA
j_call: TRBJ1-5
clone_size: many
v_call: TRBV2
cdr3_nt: TGTGCCAGCAGCGGGATCCCAAAAACGTATAGCAATCAGCCCCAGCATTTT
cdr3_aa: CASSGIPKTYSNQPQHF

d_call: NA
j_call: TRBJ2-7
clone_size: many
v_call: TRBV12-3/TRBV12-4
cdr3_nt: TGTGCCAGCAGCCCCGGGGGCTACGAGCAGTACTTC
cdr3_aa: CASSPGGYEQYF

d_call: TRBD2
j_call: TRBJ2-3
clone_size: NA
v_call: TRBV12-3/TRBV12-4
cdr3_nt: TGTGCCAGCAGTCGCCTGGGAGGGGATGGAGATACGCAGTATTTT
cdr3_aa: CASSRLGGDGDTQYF

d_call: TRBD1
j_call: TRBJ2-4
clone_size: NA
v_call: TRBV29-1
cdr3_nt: TGCAGCGTGGACCAGGGGGCGGCCAAAAACATTCAGTACTTC
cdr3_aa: CSVDQGAAKNIQYF

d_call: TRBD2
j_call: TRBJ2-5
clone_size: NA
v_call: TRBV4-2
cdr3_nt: TGTGCCAGCAGCCAAGATTTCCTCCCCGCGGGGGGTCAAGAGACCCAGTACTTC
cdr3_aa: CASSQDFLPAGGQETQYF

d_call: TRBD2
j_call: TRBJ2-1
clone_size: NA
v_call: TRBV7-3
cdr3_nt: TGTGCCAGCAGCTTAAGGGGGGAGGGATACAATGAGCAGTTCTTC
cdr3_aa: CASSLRGEGYNEQFF

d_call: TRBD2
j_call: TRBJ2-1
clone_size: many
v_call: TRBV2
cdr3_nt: TGTGCCAGCAGTGTACTAGCGGACGCCCCTTTCTATGAGCAGTTCTTC
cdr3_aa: CASSVLADAPFYEQFF

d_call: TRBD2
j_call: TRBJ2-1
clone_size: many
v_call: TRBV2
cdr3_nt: TGTGCCAGCAGGAGGACTAGCGGGACGGACAATGAGCAGTTCTTC
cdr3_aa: CASRRTSGTDNEQFF

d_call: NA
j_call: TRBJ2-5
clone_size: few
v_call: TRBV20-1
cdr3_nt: TGCAGTGCTAGAGACTTATTAGCGGCTAACTTGGTGACCCAGTACTTC
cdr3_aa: CSARDLLAANLVTQYF

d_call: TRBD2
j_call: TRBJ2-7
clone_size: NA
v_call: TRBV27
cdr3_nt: TGTGCCAGCAGTTTAATAGCGGGGTCATCCTACGAGCAGTACTTC
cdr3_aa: CASSLIAGSSYEQYF

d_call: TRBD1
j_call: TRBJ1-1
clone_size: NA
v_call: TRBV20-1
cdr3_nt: TGCAGTGCTAGGACAGGGAGGGACACTGAAGCTTTCTTT
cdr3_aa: CSARTGRDTEAFF

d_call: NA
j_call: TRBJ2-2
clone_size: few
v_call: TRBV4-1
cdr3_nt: TGCGCCAGCACGAGACAGGAGGAGAACACCGGGGAGCTGTTTTTT
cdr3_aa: CASTRQEENTGELFF

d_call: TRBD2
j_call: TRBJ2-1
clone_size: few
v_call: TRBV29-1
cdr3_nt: TGCAGCGTTGAAGCTTGGCTAGCGGGGGCCAATGAGCAGTTCTTC
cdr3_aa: CSVEAWLAGANEQFF

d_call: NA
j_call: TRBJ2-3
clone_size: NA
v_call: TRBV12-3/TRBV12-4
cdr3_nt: TGTGCCAGCAGTCTAGGACAGCTCCCAGATACGCAGTATTTT
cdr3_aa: CASSLGQLPDTQYF

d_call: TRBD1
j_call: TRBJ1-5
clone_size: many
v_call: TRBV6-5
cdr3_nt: TGTGCCAGCAGTTACTCTAAGGGGGCGAGGCAGCCCCAGCATTTT
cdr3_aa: CASSYSKGARQPQHF

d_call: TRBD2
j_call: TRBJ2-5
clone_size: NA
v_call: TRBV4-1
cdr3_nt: TGCGCCAGCAGCATGACTAGCGCTCAAGAGACCCAGTACTTC
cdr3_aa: CASSMTSAQETQYF

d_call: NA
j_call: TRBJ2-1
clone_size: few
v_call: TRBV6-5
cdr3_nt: TGTGCCAGCAGTTACGCGGGGCTTTACAATGAGCAGTTCTTC
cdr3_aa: CASSYAGLYNEQFF

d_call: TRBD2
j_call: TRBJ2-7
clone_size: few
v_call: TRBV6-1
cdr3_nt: TGTGCCAGCGGTCCTCTAAGGGGCGGGAGGGCCAACTACGAGCAGTACTTC
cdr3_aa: CASGPLRGGRANYEQYF

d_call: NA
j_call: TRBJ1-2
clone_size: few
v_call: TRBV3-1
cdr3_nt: TGTGCCAGCAGCCAAGATCAGGTCTTTTATGGCTACACCTTC
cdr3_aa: CASSQDQVFYGYTF

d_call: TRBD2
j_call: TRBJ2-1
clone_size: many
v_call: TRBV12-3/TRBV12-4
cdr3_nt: TGTGCCAGCAGTTCACCGGGGTGGGCGGGGGTGCATGAGCAGTTCTTC
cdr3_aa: CASSSPGWAGVHEQFF

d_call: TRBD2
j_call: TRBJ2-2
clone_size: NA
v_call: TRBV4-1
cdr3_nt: TGCGCCAGCAGCCAAGGACTAGCGGGACTGAGGGAGCTGTTTTTT
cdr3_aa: CASSQGLAGLRELFF

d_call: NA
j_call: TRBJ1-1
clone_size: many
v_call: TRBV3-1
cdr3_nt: TGTGCCAGCGGGCCACAGGGCCTCGTAATCGAAGCTTTCTTT
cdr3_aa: CASGPQGLVIEAFF

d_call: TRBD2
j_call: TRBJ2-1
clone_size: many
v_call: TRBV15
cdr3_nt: TGTGCCACCAGCAGGCGGACTAGTTTCGACAATGAGCAGTTCTTC
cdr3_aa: CATSRRTSFDNEQFF

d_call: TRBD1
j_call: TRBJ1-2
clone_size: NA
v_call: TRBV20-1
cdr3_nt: TGCAGTGCCCCACCGGGACAGGGTCCCTCTGGCTACACCTTC
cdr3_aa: CSAPPGQGPSGYTF

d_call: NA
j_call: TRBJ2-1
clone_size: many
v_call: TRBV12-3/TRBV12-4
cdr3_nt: TGTGCCAGCAGTACGACAGTAAATGAGCAGTTCTTC
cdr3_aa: CASSTTVNEQFF

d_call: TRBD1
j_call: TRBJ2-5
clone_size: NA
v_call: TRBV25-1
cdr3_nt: TGTGCCAGCAGTGAATATGCGCTAGGGGGCAGAGAGACCCAGTACTTC
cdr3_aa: CASSEYALGGRETQYF

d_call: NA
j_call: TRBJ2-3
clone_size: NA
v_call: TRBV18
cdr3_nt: TGTGCCAGCTCACCAGGGAGATTCACAGATACGCAGTATTTT
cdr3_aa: CASSPGRFTDTQYF

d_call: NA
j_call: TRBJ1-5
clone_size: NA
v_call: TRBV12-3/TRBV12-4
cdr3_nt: TGTGCCAGCAATTTTTGGGGGAGCAATCAGCCCCAGCATTTT
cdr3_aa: CASNFWGSNQPQHF

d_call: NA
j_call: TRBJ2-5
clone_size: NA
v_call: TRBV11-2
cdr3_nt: TGTGCCAGCAGGCTCTCCCAGCTCGCCGGGGAGACCCAGTACTTC
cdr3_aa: CASRLSQLAGETQYF

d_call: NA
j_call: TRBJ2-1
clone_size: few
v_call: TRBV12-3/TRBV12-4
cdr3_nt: TGTGCCAGCAGTTTATCCAGGGGGGCCTACAATGAGCAGTTCTTC
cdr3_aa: CASSLSRGAYNEQFF

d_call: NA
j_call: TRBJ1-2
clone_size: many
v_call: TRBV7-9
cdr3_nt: TGTGCCAGCGTTGGGGAACCCTATGGCTACACCTTC
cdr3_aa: CASVGEPYGYTF

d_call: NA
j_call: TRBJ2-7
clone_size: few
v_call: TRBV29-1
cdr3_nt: TGCAGCGGGGAAATCTCCTACGAGCAGTACTTC
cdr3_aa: CSGEISYEQYF

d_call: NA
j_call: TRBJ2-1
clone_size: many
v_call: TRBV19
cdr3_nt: TGTGCCAGTAGTAGGCTGGGTGAGCAGTTCTTC
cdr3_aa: CASSRLGEQFF

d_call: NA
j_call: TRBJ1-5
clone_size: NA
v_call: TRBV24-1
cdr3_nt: TGTGCCACCAGTGATGAGGGGAATCAGCCCCAGCATTTT
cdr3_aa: CATSDEGNQPQHF

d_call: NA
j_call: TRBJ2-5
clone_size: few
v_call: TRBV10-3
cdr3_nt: TGTGCCATCAGTGAGTCGTCGGCTAAAGAGACCCAGTACTTC
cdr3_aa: CAISESSAKETQYF

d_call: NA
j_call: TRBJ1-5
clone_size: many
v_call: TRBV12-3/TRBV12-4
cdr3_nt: TGTGCCAGCAGTTACACAGACGATAGCAATCAGCCCCAGCATTTT
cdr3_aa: CASSYTDDSNQPQHF

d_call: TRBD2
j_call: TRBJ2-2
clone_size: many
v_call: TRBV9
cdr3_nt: TGTGCCAGCAGCGTAGTTCCGGGAGGAAGCACCGGGGAGCTGTTTTTT
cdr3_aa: CASSVVPGGSTGELFF

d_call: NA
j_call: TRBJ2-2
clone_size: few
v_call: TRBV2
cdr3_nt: TGTGCCAGCAGTGAATCGGGGTACGGGGAGCTGTTTTTT
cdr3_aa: CASSESGYGELFF

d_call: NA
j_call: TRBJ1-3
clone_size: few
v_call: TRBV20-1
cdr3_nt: TGCAGTGCCGACCAGACGGGTCCTGGAAACACCATATATTTT
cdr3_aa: CSADQTGPGNTIYF

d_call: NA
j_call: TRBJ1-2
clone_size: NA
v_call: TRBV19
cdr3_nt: TGTGCCAGTAGTATAGAGATAGCTAACTATGGCTACACCTTC
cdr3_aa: CASSIEIANYGYTF

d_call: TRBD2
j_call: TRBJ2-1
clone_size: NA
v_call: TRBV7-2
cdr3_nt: TGTGCCAGCAGCTTCCCCACTCCGGGGAGCGGGGGAGATTCCTACAACTACAATGAGCAGTTCTTC
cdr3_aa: CASSFPTPGSGGDSYNYNEQFF

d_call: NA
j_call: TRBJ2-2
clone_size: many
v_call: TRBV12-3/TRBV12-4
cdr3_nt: TGTGCCAGCAGTGTTATCCTGTACGCCGGGGAGCTGTTTTTT
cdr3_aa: CASSVILYAGELFF

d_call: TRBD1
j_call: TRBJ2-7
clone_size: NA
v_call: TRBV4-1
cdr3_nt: TGCGCCAGCAGCCAAAAGGACAGGGTCGACGAGCAGTACTTC
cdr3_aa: CASSQKDRVDEQYF

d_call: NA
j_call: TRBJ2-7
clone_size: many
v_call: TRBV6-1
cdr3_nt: TGTGCCAGCAGCCAGGGGGGCACGACGTCCTACGAGCAGTACTTC
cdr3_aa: CASSQGGTTSYEQYF

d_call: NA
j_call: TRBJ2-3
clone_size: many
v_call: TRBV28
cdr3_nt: TGTGCCAGCAGGCCCCCGACCGTGGGGAATGTCGCAGATACGCAGTATTTT
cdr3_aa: CASRPPTVGNVADTQYF

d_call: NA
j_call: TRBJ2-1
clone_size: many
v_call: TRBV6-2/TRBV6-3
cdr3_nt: TGTGCCAGCAGTTACTCCACTAGGTACAATGAGCAGTTCTTC
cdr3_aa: CASSYSTRYNEQFF

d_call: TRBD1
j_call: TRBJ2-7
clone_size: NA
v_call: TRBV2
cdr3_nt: TGTGCCAGCAGTGAGGGGGACAGGACCTACGAGCAGTACTTC
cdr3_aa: CASSEGDRTYEQYF

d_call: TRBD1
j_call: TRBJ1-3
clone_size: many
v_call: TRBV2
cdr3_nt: TGTGCCAGCAGCCCCGGGACAGGGAATAGAAACACCATATATTTT
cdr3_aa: CASSPGTGNRNTIYF